This TCR beta chain derives from a study of blood T cell repertoires in COVID-19. CDR3 length: 15 residues. V lost 5 bases and J 0 bases, leaving 8 bases between the germline ends. Germline V gives CDR1 LGHDT, CDR2 YNNKEL (reference sequence). The count of this clone is one. As processed by the authors: Estimates of nucleated cell counts were drawn from the amplification of reference gene primers. Profiling relied on immunoSEQ multiplex PCR, and the TCRdb table lists in-frame clones only, not all of them. D and trimming come from the DNA, and the V and J calls and clone size come from that table. The repertoire includes under 300,000 clones, 82% of them detected once, and 4.9% sits in the top ten.

This chain uses TRBV3-1 (or the pseudogene TRBV3-2) with TRBJ2-6; D is unclear. This receptor was obtained from an elderly woman with active or convalescent COVID-19. The sample comprised peripheral blood. The CDR3 here is CASSFLVSGANVLTF. CDR3 in DNA: TGTGCCAGCAGCTTTTTAGTCTCTGGGGCCAACGTCCTGACTTTC.